These T cell receptor beta chains were read from a single sample in a study of glioma-infiltrating T cells. One entry per CDR3 protein results from TCRdb running MiXCR on the multiplex PCR reads. The table shows some 93,000 distinct CDR3 sequences, with 40% occurring only once. Sequencing used glioma tissue, nonneoplastic brain tissue, or PBMCs (not recorded which). These receptors were taken from a human donor with low-grade glioma or glioblastoma, undergoing nonglioma brain surgery, or in good health (not recorded which). CDR3s include the opening cysteine and the closing phenylalanine or tryptophan. The D gene is left open where the match is weak. Only some rows state a clone size, as once, few, many or a class for expanded clones.

v_gene: TRBV28
abundance: NA
j_gene: TRBJ2-3
d_gene: TRBD2
CDR3nt: TGTGCCAGCGTCCCAAGAGGTAGCGGGAGTGCAGATACGCAGTATTTT
CDR3aa: CASVPRGSGSADTQYF

v_gene: TRBV7-3
abundance: NA
j_gene: TRBJ2-4
d_gene: TRBD1
CDR3nt: TGTGCCAGCAGCTTAGGGACAGGATTAGCCAAAAACATTCGGTACTTC
CDR3aa: CASSLGTGLAKNIRYF

v_gene: TRBV2
abundance: NA
j_gene: TRBJ2-7
d_gene: TRBD2
CDR3nt: TGTGCCAGCTTGCCGGGGGGGTACCACGAGCAGTACTTC
CDR3aa: CASLPGGYHEQYF

v_gene: TRBV4-1
abundance: many
j_gene: TRBJ1-5
d_gene: NA
CDR3nt: TGCGCCAGCAGCCAAGAGTCCGGGGTTCAGCCCCAGCATTTT
CDR3aa: CASSQESGVQPQHF

v_gene: TRBV7-3
abundance: many
j_gene: TRBJ2-5
d_gene: NA
CDR3nt: TGTGCCAGCAGCTTAAGGTCAGGGGAAGAGACCCAGTACTTC
CDR3aa: CASSLRSGEETQYF

v_gene: TRBV20-1
abundance: many
j_gene: TRBJ1-1
d_gene: NA
CDR3nt: TGCAGTGCTCATTGGAAAACTGAAGCTTTCTTT
CDR3aa: CSAHWKTEAFF

v_gene: TRBV28
abundance: many
j_gene: TRBJ1-3
d_gene: TRBD1
CDR3nt: TGTGCCAGCAGCTCACAGGGGACAGGACTCTCTGGAAACACCATATATTTT
CDR3aa: CASSSQGTGLSGNTIYF

v_gene: TRBV28
abundance: many
j_gene: TRBJ2-3
d_gene: NA
CDR3nt: TGTGCCAGCAGTTTATCTGGGGGACTGCACGGGGGTACGCAGTATTTT
CDR3aa: CASSLSGGLHGGTQYF

v_gene: TRBV29-1
abundance: NA
j_gene: TRBJ1-1
d_gene: TRBD1
CDR3nt: TGCAGCGTGGGGACAGGGGCAGGGGTGGGCACTGAAGCTTTCTTT
CDR3aa: CSVGTGAGVGTEAFF

v_gene: TRBV6-2/TRBV6-3
abundance: NA
j_gene: TRBJ2-1
d_gene: NA
CDR3nt: TGTGCCAGAAGTTACGTGGGGGACAATGAGCAGTTCTTC
CDR3aa: CARSYVGDNEQFF

v_gene: TRBV29-1
abundance: NA
j_gene: TRBJ2-5
d_gene: NA
CDR3nt: TGCAGCGTTGAAGAGTATATGGAGACCCAGTACTTC
CDR3aa: CSVEEYMETQYF

v_gene: TRBV28
abundance: many
j_gene: TRBJ2-7
d_gene: TRBD2
CDR3nt: TGTGCCAGCAGTTTGGGGGGGAGGCCTCTCTACGAGCAGTACTTC
CDR3aa: CASSLGGRPLYEQYF

v_gene: TRBV28
abundance: many
j_gene: TRBJ1-2
d_gene: NA
CDR3nt: TGTGCCAGCAGAGAAACGGGTCGAACTAACTATGGCTACACCTTC
CDR3aa: CASRETGRTNYGYTF

v_gene: TRBV6-1
abundance: NA
j_gene: TRBJ1-3
d_gene: NA
CDR3nt: TGTGCCAGCAGTCAAGGGACATATGGAAACACCATATATTTT
CDR3aa: CASSQGTYGNTIYF

v_gene: TRBV2
abundance: many
j_gene: TRBJ2-4
d_gene: TRBD1
CDR3nt: TGTGCCAGCAGTCGACAGGGTCCGAAAAACATTCAGTACTTC
CDR3aa: CASSRQGPKNIQYF

v_gene: TRBV28
abundance: NA
j_gene: TRBJ1-4
d_gene: NA
CDR3nt: TGTGCCAGCAGTAGGGCTGGAGGGGCCGTTAATGAAAAACTGTTTTTT
CDR3aa: CASSRAGGAVNEKLFF

v_gene: TRBV28
abundance: NA
j_gene: TRBJ2-7
d_gene: NA
CDR3nt: TGTGCCAGCAGTCAACGGACGGTGGGGCAGTACTTC
CDR3aa: CASSQRTVGQYF

v_gene: TRBV2
abundance: many
j_gene: TRBJ1-1
d_gene: NA
CDR3nt: TGTGCCAGCAGTGAAGCGCTTCAGAAGACTTTCTTT
CDR3aa: CASSEALQKTFF

v_gene: TRBV2
abundance: many
j_gene: TRBJ2-7
d_gene: NA
CDR3nt: TGTGCCAGCAGTGGTCCAGAAATCTCCTACGAGCAGTACTTC
CDR3aa: CASSGPEISYEQYF

v_gene: TRBV5-1
abundance: NA
j_gene: TRBJ2-2
d_gene: NA
CDR3nt: TGCGCCAGCAGCTTGGCATCGGCGAACACCTGGGAGCTGTTTTTT
CDR3aa: CASSLASANTWELFF

v_gene: TRBV7-9
abundance: many
j_gene: TRBJ2-4
d_gene: TRBD1
CDR3nt: TGTGCCAGCAGCTTAGGGACAGGGTCTGTCAAAAACATTCAGTACTTC
CDR3aa: CASSLGTGSVKNIQYF

v_gene: TRBV3-1
abundance: many
j_gene: TRBJ2-3
d_gene: TRBD2
CDR3nt: TGTGCCAGCAGCCAAGAGATCGGGCTAGCGGAAGACACAGATACGCAGTATTTT
CDR3aa: CASSQEIGLAEDTDTQYF

v_gene: TRBV29-1
abundance: many
j_gene: TRBJ2-3
d_gene: TRBD2
CDR3nt: TGCAGCGTTAAAGGAGCGGGGGTGGCAGATACGCAGTATTTT
CDR3aa: CSVKGAGVADTQYF

v_gene: TRBV6-7
abundance: many
j_gene: TRBJ2-2
d_gene: NA
CDR3nt: TGTGCCAGCAGTTACAGAGGGGAGCTGTTTTTT
CDR3aa: CASSYRGELFF

v_gene: TRBV4-2
abundance: NA
j_gene: TRBJ1-1
d_gene: TRBD1
CDR3nt: TGTGCCAGCAGCCGAGTCGAATACAGGGGTCATAGCACTGAAGCTTTCTTT
CDR3aa: CASSRVEYRGHSTEAFF

v_gene: TRBV6-2/TRBV6-3
abundance: many
j_gene: TRBJ2-7
d_gene: NA
CDR3nt: TGTGCCAGCAGTTCCCCGGGATGGCGCTACGAGCAGTACTTC
CDR3aa: CASSSPGWRYEQYF

v_gene: TRBV6-9
abundance: NA
j_gene: TRBJ2-7
d_gene: NA
CDR3nt: TGTGCCAGCATCCGCGATTTGAGGTCCGATCAGTACTTC
CDR3aa: CASIRDLRSDQYF

v_gene: TRBV18
abundance: NA
j_gene: TRBJ2-1
d_gene: TRBD1
CDR3nt: TGTGCCAGCTCACTGGGTACGGGACAGAACTACGAGCAGTTCTTC
CDR3aa: CASSLGTGQNYEQFF

v_gene: TRBV12-3/TRBV12-4
abundance: many
j_gene: TRBJ1-5
d_gene: NA
CDR3nt: TGTGCCAGCAGTTCCACAGGGTTCAATCAGCCCCAGCATTTT
CDR3aa: CASSSTGFNQPQHF

v_gene: TRBV5-1
abundance: NA
j_gene: TRBJ2-3
d_gene: TRBD2
CDR3nt: TGCGCCAGCAGCCGAGAAGCGGGGGGGCATGGTAGCACAGATACGCAGTATTTT
CDR3aa: CASSREAGGHGSTDTQYF

v_gene: TRBV6-5
abundance: NA
j_gene: TRBJ2-1
d_gene: NA
CDR3nt: TGTGCCAGCAGTTCTGTGGGACGGCTGCAGTTCTTC
CDR3aa: CASSSVGRLQFF

v_gene: TRBV29-1
abundance: many
j_gene: TRBJ2-3
d_gene: TRBD1
CDR3nt: TGCAGCGGACGGGGGACAGGCAACACAGATACGCAGTATTTT
CDR3aa: CSGRGTGNTDTQYF

v_gene: TRBV11-3
abundance: NA
j_gene: TRBJ2-5
d_gene: NA
CDR3nt: TGTGCCAGCAGCATTCGGAGGATGGAGACCCAGTACTTC
CDR3aa: CASSIRRMETQYF

v_gene: TRBV28
abundance: NA
j_gene: TRBJ2-5
d_gene: TRBD2
CDR3nt: TGTGCCAGCAGTATTAGCGGGGGAGGGGCCCAGTACTTC
CDR3aa: CASSISGGGAQYF

v_gene: TRBV28
abundance: many
j_gene: TRBJ1-5
d_gene: NA
CDR3nt: TGTGCCAGCAGTTTATTCGGAACAGGGTTAGGATTGACCCAGCATTTT
CDR3aa: CASSLFGTGLGLTQHF

v_gene: TRBV12-3/TRBV12-4
abundance: many
j_gene: TRBJ1-1
d_gene: NA
CDR3nt: TGTGCCAGCAGGCCGGGAAACATGAACACTGAAGCTTTCTTT
CDR3aa: CASRPGNMNTEAFF

v_gene: TRBV7-3
abundance: many
j_gene: TRBJ2-3
d_gene: NA
CDR3nt: TGTGCCAGCAGCCCAGTGGGGGGGGGCCTCACGGATACGCAGTATTTT
CDR3aa: CASSPVGGGLTDTQYF

v_gene: TRBV7-9
abundance: many
j_gene: TRBJ2-3
d_gene: TRBD2
CDR3nt: TGTGCCAGCAGGCGAGAGGCTAGCGGGAACACAGATACGCAGTATTTT
CDR3aa: CASRREASGNTDTQYF

v_gene: TRBV7-9
abundance: once
j_gene: TRBJ1-1
d_gene: NA
CDR3nt: TGTGCCAGCAGCTTACGTAGGAACACTGAAGCTTTCTTT
CDR3aa: CASSLRRNTEAFF

v_gene: TRBV6-2/TRBV6-3
abundance: many
j_gene: TRBJ2-7
d_gene: NA
CDR3nt: TGTGCCAGCAGTTATGGGAAAACCTACGAGCAGTACTTC
CDR3aa: CASSYGKTYEQYF

v_gene: TRBV19
abundance: few
j_gene: TRBJ1-4
d_gene: NA
CDR3nt: TGTGCCAGTAGTCCCCGGGGGCCCAAGAGGGAAAAACTGTTTTTT
CDR3aa: CASSPRGPKREKLFF

v_gene: TRBV6-5
abundance: few
j_gene: TRBJ1-5
d_gene: NA
CDR3nt: TGTGCCAGCAGTTACTCCCAGCCCCAGCATTTT
CDR3aa: CASSYSQPQHF

v_gene: TRBV6-2/TRBV6-3
abundance: NA
j_gene: TRBJ2-7
d_gene: NA
CDR3nt: TGTGCCAGCAGTTATCCGCGGAGTACCTACGAGCAGTACTTC
CDR3aa: CASSYPRSTYEQYF

v_gene: TRBV7-6
abundance: many
j_gene: TRBJ1-5
d_gene: NA
CDR3nt: TGTGCCAGCAGCTCCCGTCCAGGGGAGGATCAGCCCCAGCATTTT
CDR3aa: CASSSRPGEDQPQHF

v_gene: TRBV7-2
abundance: once
j_gene: TRBJ2-5
d_gene: TRBD1
CDR3nt: TGTGCCAGAACCCAAAATAAACGCGGGACAGGGGAAGAGACCCAGTACTTC
CDR3aa: CARTQNKRGTGEETQYF

v_gene: TRBV7-9
abundance: many
j_gene: TRBJ1-1
d_gene: NA
CDR3nt: TGTGCCAGCAGCGTTCCGTTAAACACTGAAGCTTTCTTT
CDR3aa: CASSVPLNTEAFF

v_gene: TRBV14
abundance: many
j_gene: TRBJ1-1
d_gene: NA
CDR3nt: TGTGCCAGCAGCCAAGATTCGGGTTACGTATTGAACACTGAAGCTTTCTTT
CDR3aa: CASSQDSGYVLNTEAFF

v_gene: TRBV20-1
abundance: many
j_gene: TRBJ2-5
d_gene: NA
CDR3nt: TGCAGTGCTAGAGTACAGTACCAAGAGACCCAGTACTTC
CDR3aa: CSARVQYQETQYF

v_gene: TRBV20-1
abundance: many
j_gene: TRBJ1-5
d_gene: NA
CDR3nt: TGCAGTGCTAGAGATACTGCTGCGAGGTCGCTAGATCAGCCCCAGCATTTT
CDR3aa: CSARDTAARSLDQPQHF

v_gene: TRBV6-1
abundance: NA
j_gene: TRBJ2-1
d_gene: TRBD2
CDR3nt: TGTGCCAGCAGCGCTACTAGCGGGGGCCTCTCCTACAATGAGCAGTTCTTC
CDR3aa: CASSATSGGLSYNEQFF

v_gene: TRBV28
abundance: many
j_gene: TRBJ1-2
d_gene: NA
CDR3nt: TGTGCCAGCAGTTTATGGGGCGCCGCGAACGATGGCTACACCTTC
CDR3aa: CASSLWGAANDGYTF

v_gene: TRBV12-3/TRBV12-4
abundance: many
j_gene: TRBJ1-2
d_gene: NA
CDR3nt: TGTGCCAGCCGTACAGACAACTATGGCTACACCTTC
CDR3aa: CASRTDNYGYTF

v_gene: TRBV12-3/TRBV12-4
abundance: NA
j_gene: TRBJ2-5
d_gene: TRBD2
CDR3nt: TGTGCCAGCAGCCCAGCCGGGACTAGATCGCAAGAGATCCAGTACTTC
CDR3aa: CASSPAGTRSQEIQYF

v_gene: TRBV12-3/TRBV12-4
abundance: NA
j_gene: TRBJ2-7
d_gene: NA
CDR3nt: TGTGCCAGCAGTTTTCCGGGGCATGGGGCCTACGAGCAGTACTTC
CDR3aa: CASSFPGHGAYEQYF